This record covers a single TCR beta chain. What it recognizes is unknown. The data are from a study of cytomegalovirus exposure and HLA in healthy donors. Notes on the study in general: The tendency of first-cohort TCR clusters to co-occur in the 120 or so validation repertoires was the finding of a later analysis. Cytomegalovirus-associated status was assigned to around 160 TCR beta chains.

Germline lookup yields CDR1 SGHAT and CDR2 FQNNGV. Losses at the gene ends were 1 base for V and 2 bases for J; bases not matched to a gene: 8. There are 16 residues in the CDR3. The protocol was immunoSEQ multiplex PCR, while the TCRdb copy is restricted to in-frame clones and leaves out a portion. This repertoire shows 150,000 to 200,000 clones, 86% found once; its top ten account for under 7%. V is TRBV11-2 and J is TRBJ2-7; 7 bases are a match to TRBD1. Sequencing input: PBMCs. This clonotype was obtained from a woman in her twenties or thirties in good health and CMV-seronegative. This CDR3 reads CASSLVSRQGPYEQYF. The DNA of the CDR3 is TGTGCCAGCAGCTTAGTTTCACGACAGGGACCCTACGAGCAGTACTTC.